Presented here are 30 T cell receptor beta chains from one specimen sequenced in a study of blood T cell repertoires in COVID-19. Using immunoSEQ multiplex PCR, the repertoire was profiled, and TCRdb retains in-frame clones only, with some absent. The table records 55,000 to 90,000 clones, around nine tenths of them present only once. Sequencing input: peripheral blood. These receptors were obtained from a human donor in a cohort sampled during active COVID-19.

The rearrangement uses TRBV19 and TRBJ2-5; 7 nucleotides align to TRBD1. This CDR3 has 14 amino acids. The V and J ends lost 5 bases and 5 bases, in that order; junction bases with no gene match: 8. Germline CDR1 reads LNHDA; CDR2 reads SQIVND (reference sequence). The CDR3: CASSSGGGWETQYF. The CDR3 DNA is TGTGCCAGTAGTTCAGGGGGTGGATGGGAGACCCAGTACTTC.

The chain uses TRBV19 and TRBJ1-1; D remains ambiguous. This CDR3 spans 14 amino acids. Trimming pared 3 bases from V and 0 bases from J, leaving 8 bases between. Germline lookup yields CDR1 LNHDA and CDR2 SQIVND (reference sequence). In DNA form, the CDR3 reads TGTGCCAGTAGTATCCTAGAACTGAACACTGAAGCTTTCTTT. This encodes CASSILELNTEAFF.

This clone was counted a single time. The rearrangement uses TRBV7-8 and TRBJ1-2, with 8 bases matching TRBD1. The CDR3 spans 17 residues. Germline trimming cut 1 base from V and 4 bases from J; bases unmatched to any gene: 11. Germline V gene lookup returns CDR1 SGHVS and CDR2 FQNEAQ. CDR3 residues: CASSLVVVTGAGYGYTF. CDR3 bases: TGTGCCAGCAGCTTAGTTGTGGTGACAGGGGCGGGCTATGGCTACACCTTC.

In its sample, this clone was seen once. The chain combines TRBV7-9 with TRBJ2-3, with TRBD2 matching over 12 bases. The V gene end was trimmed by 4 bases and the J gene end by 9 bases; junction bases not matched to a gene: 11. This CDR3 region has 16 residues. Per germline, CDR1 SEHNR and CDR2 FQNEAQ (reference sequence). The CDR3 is CASSSLAGGSPLTQYF. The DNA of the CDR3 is TGTGCCAGCAGCTCTCTAGCGGGGGGGAGTCCATTAACGCAGTATTTT.

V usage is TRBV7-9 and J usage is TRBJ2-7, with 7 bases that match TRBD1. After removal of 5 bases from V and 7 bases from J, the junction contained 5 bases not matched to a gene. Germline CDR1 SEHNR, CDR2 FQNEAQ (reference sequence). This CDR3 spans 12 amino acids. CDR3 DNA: TGTGCCAGCAGCAAGACAGGGCAAGAGCAGTACGTC. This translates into CASSKTGQEQYV.

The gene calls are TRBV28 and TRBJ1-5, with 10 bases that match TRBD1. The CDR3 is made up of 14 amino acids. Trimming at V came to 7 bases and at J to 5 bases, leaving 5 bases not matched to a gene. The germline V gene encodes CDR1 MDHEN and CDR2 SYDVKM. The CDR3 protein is CASTADRGYQPQHF. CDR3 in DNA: TGTGCCAGCACCGCGGACAGGGGGTATCAGCCCCAGCATTTT.

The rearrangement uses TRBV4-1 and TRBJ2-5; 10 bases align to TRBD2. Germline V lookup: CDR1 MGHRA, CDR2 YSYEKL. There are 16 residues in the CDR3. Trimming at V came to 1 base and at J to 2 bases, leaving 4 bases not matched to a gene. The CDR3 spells CASSQGASGGQETQYF. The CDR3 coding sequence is TGCGCCAGCAGCCAAGGGGCTAGCGGGGGACAAGAGACCCAGTACTTC.

The CDR3 sequence is CASSLAWSGGAPSTDTQYF. CDR3 in DNA: TGTGCCAGCAGCTTAGCATGGTCGGGAGGGGCCCCTAGCACAGATACGCAGTATTTT. The chain recombines TRBV7-6 with TRBJ2-3; TRBD2 aligns across 8 bases. Unmatched junction bases numbered 11, after V lost 0 bases and J lost 0 bases. This CDR3 has 19 amino acids. The germline CDR1 and CDR2 sequences are SGHVS and FNYEAQ.

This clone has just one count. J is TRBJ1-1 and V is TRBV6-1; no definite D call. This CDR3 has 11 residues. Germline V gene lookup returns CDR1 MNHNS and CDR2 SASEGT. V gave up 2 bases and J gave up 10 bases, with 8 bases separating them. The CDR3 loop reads CASSESLGAFF. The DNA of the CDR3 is TGTGCCAGCAGTGAAAGCCTTGGAGCTTTCTTT.

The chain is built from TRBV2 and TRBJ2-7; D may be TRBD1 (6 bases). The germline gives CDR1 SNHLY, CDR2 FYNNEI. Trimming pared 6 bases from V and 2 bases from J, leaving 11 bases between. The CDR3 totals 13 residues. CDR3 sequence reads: CASRGTRTYEQYF. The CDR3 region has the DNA TGTGCCAGCAGGGGGACACGGACCTACGAGCAGTACTTC.

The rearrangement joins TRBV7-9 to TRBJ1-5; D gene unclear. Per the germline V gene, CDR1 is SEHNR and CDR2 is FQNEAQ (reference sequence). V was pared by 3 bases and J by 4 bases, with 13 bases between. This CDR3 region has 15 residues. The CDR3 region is CASSLALAGNQPQHF. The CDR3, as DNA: TGTGCCAGCAGCTTGGCCCTCGCAGGAAATCAGCCCCAGCATTTT.

The CDR3 loop is CATSRAALSYNSPLHF. The CDR3 DNA is TGTGCCACCAGCAGAGCCGCGCTCTCCTATAATTCACCCCTCCACTTT. The genes are TRBV15 and TRBJ1-6; D gene unclear. This CDR3 has 16 residues. Trimming removed 1 base from V and 0 bases from J, with 7 bases in between. In germline, CDR1 is LNHNV, CDR2 YYDKDF (reference sequence).

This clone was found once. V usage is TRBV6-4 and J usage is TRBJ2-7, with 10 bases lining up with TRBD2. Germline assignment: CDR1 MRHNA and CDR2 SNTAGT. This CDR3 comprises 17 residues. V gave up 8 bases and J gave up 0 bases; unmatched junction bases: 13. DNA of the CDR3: TGTGCCAGCCAATGGGGAGCGGGAGGGCCCAGCTCCTACGAGCAGTACGTC. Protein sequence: CASQWGAGGPSSYEQYV.

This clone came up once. In DNA form, the CDR3 reads TGCGCCAGCAGCTTGTCCGGTAGCGGGGGGTACAATGAGCAGTTCTTC. Translating it yields CASSLSGSGGYNEQFF. The chain couples TRBV5-1 to TRBJ2-1; 10 nucleotides align to TRBD2. The CDR3 runs 16 residues. Unmatched junction bases numbered 5, after V lost 1 base and J lost 4 bases. CDR1 SGHRS and CDR2 YFSETQ come from the germline V gene.

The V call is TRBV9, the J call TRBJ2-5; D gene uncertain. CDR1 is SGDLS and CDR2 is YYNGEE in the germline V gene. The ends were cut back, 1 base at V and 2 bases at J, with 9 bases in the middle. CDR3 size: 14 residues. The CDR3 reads CASSVSGSQETQYF. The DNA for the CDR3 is TGTGCCAGCAGCGTATCAGGTAGTCAAGAGACCCAGTACTTC. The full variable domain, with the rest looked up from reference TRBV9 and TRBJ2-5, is DSGVTQTPKHLITATGQRVTLRCSPRSGDLSVYWYQQSLDQGLQFLIQYYNGEERAKGNILERFSAQQFPDLHSELNLSSLELGDSALYFCASSVSGSQETQYFGPGTRLLVL.

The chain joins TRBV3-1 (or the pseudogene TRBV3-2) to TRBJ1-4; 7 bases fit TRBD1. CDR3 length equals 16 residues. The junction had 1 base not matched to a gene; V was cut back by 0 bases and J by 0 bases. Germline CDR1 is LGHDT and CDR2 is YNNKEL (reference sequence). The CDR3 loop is CASSQDQGATNEKLFF. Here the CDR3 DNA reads TGTGCCAGCAGCCAAGATCAGGGGGCAACTAATGAAAAACTGTTTTTT.

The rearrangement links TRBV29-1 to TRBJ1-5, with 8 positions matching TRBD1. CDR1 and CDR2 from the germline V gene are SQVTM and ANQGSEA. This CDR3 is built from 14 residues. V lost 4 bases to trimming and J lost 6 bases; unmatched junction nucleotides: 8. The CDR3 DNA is TGCAGCGTTGGTGACAGGGGAGGGGGTCAGCCCCAGCATTTT. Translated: CSVGDRGGGQPQHF.

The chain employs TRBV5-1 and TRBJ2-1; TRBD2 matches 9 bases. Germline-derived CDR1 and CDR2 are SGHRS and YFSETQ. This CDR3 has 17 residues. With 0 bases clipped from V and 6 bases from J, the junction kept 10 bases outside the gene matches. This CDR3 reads CASSLAVVAGVPNEQFF. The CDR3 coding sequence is TGCGCCAGCAGCTTGGCCGTGGTAGCGGGGGTCCCCAATGAGCAGTTCTTC.

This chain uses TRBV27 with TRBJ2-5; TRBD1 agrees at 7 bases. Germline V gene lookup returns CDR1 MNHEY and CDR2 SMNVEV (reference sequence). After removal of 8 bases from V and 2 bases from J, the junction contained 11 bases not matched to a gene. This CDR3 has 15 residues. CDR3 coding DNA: TGTGCCAGCCGGGTCCGGGACAGCCCTCAAGAGACCCAGTACTTC. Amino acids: CASRVRDSPQETQYF.

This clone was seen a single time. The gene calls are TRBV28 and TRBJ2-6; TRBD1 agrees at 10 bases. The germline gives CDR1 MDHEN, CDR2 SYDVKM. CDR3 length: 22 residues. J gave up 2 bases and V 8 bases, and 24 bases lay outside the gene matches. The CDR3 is CASGPPLLQGQGRLAGANVLTF. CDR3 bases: TGTGCCAGCGGCCCTCCTCTCCTCCAGGGACAGGGGCGGCTGGCTGGGGCCAACGTCCTGACTTTC. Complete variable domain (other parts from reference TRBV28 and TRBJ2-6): DVKVTQSSRYLVKRTGEKVFLECVQDMDHENMFWYRQDPGLGLRLIYFSYDVKMKEKGDIPEGYSVSREKKERFSLILESASTNQTSMYLCASGPPLLQGQGRLAGANVLTFGAGSRLTVL.

The CDR3 coding sequence is TGTGCCAGTAGTATAGGTATAGAGACCCAGTACTTC. Amino acids: CASSIGIETQYF. The chain combines TRBV19 with TRBJ2-5; D is unresolved. V dropped 1 base and J dropped 4 bases, with 4 bases sitting between them. CDR1 and CDR2 (germline): LNHDA, SQIVND (reference sequence). The CDR3 covers 12 residues. The full variable domain, with the rest looked up from reference TRBV19 and TRBJ2-5, is DGGITQSPKYLFRKEGQNVTLSCEQNLNHDAMYWYRQDPGQGLRLIYYSQIVNDFQKGDIAEGYSVSREKKESFPLTVTSAQKNPTAFYLCASSIGIETQYFGPGTRLLVL.

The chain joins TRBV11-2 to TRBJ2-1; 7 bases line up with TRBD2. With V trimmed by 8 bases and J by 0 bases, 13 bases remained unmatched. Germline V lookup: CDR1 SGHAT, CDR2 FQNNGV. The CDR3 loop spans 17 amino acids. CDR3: CASGGNRDYTSYNEQFF. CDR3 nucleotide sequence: TGTGCCAGCGGAGGAAACCGGGACTACACCTCCTACAATGAGCAGTTCTTC.

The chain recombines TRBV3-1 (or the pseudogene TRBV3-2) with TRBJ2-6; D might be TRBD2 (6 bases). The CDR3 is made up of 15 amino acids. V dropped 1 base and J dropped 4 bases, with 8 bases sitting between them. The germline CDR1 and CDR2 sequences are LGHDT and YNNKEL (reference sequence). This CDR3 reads CASSQGSGGANVLTF. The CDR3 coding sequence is TGTGCCAGCAGCCAAGGGAGCGGGGGGGCCAACGTCCTGACTTTC.

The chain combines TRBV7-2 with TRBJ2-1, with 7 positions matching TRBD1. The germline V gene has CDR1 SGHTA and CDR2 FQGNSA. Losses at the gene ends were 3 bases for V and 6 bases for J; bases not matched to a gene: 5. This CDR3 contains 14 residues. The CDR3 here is CASSFLTGINEQFF. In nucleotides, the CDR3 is TGTGCCAGCAGCTTCCTGACAGGGATCAATGAGCAGTTCTTC. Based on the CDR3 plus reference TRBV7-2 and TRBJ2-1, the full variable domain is GAGVSQSPSNKVTEKGKDVELRCDPISGHTALYWYRQSLGQGLEFLIYFQGNSAPDKSGLPSDRFSAERTGGSVSTLTIQRTQQEDSAVYLCASSFLTGINEQFFGPGTRLTVL.

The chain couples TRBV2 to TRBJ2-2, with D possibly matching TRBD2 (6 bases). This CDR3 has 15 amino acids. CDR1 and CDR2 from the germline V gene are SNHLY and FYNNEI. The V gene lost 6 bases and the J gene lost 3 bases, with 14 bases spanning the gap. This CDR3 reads CASRPGAPDTGELFF. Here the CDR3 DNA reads TGTGCCAGCAGGCCGGGAGCTCCCGACACCGGGGAGCTGTTTTTT.

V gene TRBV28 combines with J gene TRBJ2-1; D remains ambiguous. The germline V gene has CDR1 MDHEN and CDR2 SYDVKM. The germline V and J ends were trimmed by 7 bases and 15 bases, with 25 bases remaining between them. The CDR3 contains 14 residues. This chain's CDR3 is CASTHRPSRLVWFF. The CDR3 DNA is TGTGCCAGCACCCATCGGCCGAGTCGACTCGTGTGGTTCTTC.

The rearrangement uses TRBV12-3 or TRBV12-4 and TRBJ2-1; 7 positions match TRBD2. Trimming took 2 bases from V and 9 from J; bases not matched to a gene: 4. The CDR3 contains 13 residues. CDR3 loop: CASSLIGGGEQFF. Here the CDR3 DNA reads TGTGCCAGCAGTTTAATCGGCGGGGGTGAGCAGTTCTTC.

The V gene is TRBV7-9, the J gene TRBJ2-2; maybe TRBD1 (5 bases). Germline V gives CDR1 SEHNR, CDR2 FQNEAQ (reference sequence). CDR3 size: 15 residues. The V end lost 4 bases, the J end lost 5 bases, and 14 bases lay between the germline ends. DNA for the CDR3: TGTGCCAGCAGCTCCCCAGGGCTTGGAACCGGGGAGCTGTTTTTT. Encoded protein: CASSSPGLGTGELFF.

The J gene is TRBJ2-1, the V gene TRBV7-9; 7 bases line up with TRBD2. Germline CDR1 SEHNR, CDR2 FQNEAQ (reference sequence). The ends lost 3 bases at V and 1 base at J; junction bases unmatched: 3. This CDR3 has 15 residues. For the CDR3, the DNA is TGTGCCAGCAGCTTCCCGGGGGGATCCTACAATGAGCAGTTCTTC. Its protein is CASSFPGGSYNEQFF.

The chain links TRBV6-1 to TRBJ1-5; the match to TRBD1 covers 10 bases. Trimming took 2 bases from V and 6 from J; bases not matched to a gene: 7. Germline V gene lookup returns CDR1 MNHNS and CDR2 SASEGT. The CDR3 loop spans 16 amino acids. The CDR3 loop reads CASSELLDRGIQPQHF. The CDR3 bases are TGTGCCAGCAGTGAATTGTTGGACAGGGGGATTCAGCCCCAGCATTTT.